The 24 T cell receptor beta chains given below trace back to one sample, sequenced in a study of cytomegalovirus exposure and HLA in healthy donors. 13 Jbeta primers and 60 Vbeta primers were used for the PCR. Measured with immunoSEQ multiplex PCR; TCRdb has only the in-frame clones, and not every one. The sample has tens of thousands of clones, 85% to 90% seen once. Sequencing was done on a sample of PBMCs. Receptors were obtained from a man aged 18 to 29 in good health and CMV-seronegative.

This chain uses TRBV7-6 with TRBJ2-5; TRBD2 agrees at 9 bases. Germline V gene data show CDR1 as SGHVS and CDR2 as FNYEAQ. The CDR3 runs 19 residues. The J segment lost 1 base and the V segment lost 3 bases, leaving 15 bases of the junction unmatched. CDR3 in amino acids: CASSFTLLGGGRAQETQYF. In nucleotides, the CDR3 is TGTGCCAGCAGCTTTACTCTACTAGGGGGCGGGAGGGCCCAAGAGACCCAGTACTTC.

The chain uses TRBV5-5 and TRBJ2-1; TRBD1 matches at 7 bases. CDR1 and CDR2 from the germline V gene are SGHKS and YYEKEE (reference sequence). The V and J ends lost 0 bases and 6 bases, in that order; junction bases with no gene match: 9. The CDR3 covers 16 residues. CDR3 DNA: TGTGCCAGCAGCTTGGGGCCAGGGGGACGGGCCAATGAGCAGTTCTTC. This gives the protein CASSLGPGGRANEQFF.

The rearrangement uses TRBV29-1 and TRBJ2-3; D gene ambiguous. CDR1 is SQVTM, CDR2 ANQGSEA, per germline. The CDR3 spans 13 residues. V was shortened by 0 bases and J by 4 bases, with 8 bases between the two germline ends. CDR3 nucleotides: TGCAGCGTTGAAGAGGTAGTTGCAGATACGCAGTATTTT. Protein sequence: CSVEEVVADTQYF.

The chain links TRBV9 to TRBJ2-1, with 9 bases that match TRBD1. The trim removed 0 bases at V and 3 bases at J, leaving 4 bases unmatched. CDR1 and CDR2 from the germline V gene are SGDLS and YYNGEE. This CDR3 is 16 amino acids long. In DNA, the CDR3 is TGTGCCAGCAGCGTAGGACAGGGGGTGGACTACAATGAGCAGTTCTTC. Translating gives CASSVGQGVDYNEQFF.

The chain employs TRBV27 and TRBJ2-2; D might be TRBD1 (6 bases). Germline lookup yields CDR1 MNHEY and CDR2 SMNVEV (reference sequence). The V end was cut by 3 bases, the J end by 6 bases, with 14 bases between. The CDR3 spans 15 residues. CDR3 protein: CASSFQGPRSGELFF. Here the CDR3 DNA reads TGTGCCAGCAGTTTCCAGGGGCCTCGGTCCGGGGAGCTGTTTTTT.

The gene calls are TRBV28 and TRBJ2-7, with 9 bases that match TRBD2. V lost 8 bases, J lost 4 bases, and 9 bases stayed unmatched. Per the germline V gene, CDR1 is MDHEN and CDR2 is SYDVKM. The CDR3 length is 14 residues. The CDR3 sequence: CASSGGREGYEQYF. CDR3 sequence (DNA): TGTGCCAGCTCCGGCGGGCGGGAGGGTTACGAGCAGTACTTC.

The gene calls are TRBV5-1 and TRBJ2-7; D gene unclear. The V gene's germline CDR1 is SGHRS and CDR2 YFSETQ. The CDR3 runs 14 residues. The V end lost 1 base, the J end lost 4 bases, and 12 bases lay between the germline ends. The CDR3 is CASSLSGYTYEQYF. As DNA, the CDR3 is TGCGCCAGCAGCTTGTCAGGCTACACTTACGAGCAGTACTTC.

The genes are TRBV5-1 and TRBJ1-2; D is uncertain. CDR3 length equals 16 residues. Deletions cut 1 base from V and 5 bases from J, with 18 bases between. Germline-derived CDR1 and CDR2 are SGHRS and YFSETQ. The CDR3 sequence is CASSLTLGITGYGYTF. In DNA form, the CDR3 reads TGCGCCAGCAGCTTGACGCTGGGCATCACTGGGTATGGCTACACCTTC. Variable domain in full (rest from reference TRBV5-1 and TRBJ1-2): KAGVTQTPRYLIKTRGQQVTLSCSPISGHRSVSWYQQTPGQGLQFLFEYFSETQRNKGNFPGRFSGRQFSNSRSEMNVSTLELGDSALYLCASSLTLGITGYGYTFGSGTRLTVV.

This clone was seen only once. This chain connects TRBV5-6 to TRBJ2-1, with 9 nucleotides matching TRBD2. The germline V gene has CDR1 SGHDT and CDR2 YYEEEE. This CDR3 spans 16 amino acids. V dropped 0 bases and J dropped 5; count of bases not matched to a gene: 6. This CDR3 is CASSLVGLAGHNEQFF. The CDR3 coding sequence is TGTGCCAGCAGCTTGGTGGGGCTAGCGGGACACAATGAGCAGTTCTTC.

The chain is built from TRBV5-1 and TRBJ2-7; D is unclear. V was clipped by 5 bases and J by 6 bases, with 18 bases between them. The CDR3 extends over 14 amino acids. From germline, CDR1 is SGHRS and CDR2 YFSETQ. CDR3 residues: CASRLGPSSAEQYF. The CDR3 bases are TGCGCCAGCAGACTTGGGCCTTCGTCGGCCGAGCAGTACTTC.

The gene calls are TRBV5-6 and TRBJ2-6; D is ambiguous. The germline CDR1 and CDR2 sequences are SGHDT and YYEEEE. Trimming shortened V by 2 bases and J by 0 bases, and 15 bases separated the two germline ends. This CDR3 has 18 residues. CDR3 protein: CASSLSNIPSSGANVLTF. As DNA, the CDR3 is TGTGCCAGCAGCTTATCAAACATTCCCTCCTCTGGGGCCAACGTCCTGACTTTC.

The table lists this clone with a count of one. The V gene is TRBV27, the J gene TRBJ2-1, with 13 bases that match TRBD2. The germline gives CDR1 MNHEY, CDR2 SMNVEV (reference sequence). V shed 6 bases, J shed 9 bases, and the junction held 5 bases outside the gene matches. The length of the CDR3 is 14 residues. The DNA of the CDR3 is TGTGCCAGCAGGGTGGGACTAGCGGGAACTGAGCAGTTCTTC. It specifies CASRVGLAGTEQFF.

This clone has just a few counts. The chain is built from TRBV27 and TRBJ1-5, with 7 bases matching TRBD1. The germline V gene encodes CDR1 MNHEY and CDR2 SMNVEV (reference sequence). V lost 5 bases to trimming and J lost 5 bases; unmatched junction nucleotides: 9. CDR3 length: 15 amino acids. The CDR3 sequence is CASSKKGQVYQPQHF. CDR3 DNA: TGTGCCAGCAGTAAAAAAGGACAGGTTTATCAGCCCCAGCATTTT.

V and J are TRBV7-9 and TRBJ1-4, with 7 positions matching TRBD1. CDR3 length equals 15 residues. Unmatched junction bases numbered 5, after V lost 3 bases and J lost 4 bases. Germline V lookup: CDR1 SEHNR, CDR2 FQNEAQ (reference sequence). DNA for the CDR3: TGTGCCAGCAGCTTGGGGACAGCTGGTAATGAAAAACTGTTTTTT. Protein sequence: CASSLGTAGNEKLFF.

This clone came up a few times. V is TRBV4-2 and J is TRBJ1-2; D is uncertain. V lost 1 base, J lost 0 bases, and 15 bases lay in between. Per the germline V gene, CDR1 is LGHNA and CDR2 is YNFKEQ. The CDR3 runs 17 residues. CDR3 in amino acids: CASSQVERLGANYGYTF. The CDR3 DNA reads TGTGCCAGCAGCCAAGTGGAAAGGCTGGGCGCTAACTATGGCTACACCTTC.

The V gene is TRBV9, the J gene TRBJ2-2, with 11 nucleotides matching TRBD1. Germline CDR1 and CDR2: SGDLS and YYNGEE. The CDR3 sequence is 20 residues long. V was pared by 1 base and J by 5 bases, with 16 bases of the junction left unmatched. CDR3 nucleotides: TGTGCCAGCAGCGTATCAACCGACCCGGACAGGGGGCGCGGGACCGGGGAGCTGTTTTTT. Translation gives CASSVSTDPDRGRGTGELFF. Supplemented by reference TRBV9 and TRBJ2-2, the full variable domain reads DSGVTQTPKHLITATGQRVTLRCSPRSGDLSVYWYQQSLDQGLQFLIQYYNGEERAKGNILERFSAQQFPDLHSELNLSSLELGDSALYFCASSVSTDPDRGRGTGELFFGEGSRLTVL.

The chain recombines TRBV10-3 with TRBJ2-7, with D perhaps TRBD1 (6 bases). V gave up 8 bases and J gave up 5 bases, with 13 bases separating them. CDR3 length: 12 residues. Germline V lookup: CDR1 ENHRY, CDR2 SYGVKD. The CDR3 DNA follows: TGTGCCATCGGGGGCCCTTGGGACGAGCAGTACTTC. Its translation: CAIGGPWDEQYF.

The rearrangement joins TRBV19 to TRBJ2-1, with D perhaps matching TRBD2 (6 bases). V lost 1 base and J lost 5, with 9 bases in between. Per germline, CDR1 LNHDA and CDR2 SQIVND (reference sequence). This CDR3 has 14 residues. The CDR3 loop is CASSIGGTHNEQFF. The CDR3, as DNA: TGTGCCAGTAGTATAGGCGGGACCCACAATGAGCAGTTCTTC.

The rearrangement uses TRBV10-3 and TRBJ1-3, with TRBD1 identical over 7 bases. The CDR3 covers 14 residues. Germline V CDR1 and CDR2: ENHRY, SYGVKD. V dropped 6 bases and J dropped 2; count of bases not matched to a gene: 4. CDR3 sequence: CAIRSDRAGNTIYF. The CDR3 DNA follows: TGTGCCATCAGATCAGACAGGGCTGGAAACACCATATATTTT.

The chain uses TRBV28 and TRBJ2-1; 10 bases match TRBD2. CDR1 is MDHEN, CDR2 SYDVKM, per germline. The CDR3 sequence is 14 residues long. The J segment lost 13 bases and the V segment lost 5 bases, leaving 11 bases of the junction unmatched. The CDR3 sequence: CASSQTSGKREQFF. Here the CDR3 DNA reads TGTGCCAGCAGTCAAACTAGCGGGAAACGGGAACAGTTCTTC.

CDR3 in amino acids: CSVEETGGETQYF. For the CDR3, the DNA is TGCAGCGTTGAGGAAACAGGGGGAGAGACCCAGTACTTC. The chain links TRBV29-1 to TRBJ2-5; TRBD1 agrees at 8 bases. The J segment lost 4 bases and the V segment lost 3 bases, leaving 4 bases of the junction unmatched. This CDR3 contains 13 residues. Germline V CDR1 and CDR2: SQVTM, ANQGSEA.

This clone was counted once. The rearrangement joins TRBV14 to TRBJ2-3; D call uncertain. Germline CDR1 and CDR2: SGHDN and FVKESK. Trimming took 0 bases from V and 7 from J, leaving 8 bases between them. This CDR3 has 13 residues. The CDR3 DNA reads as TGTGCCAGCAGCCAAGATGTCTCCCATACGCAGTATTTT. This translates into CASSQDVSHTQYF.

CDR3 residues: CSASSQEQYF. In nucleotides, the CDR3 is TGCAGTGCTAGCTCGCAGGAGCAGTACTTC. The chain uses TRBV20-1 and TRBJ2-7; D remains ambiguous. Germline CDR1 and CDR2: DFQATT and SNEGSKA (reference sequence). V lost 3 bases to trimming and J lost 7 bases, with 7 bases between them. CDR3 size: 10 residues.

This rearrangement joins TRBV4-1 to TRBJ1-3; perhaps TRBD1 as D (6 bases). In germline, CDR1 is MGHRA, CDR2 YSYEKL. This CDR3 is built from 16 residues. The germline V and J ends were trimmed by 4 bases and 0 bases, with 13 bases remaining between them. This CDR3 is CASSPRQAISGNTIYF. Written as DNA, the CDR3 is TGCGCCAGCAGCCCTAGACAGGCGATCTCTGGAAACACCATATATTTT.